Shown below are 18 T cell receptor beta chains from a single sample sequenced in a study of blood T cell repertoires in COVID-19. Clones were sequenced by immunoSEQ multiplex PCR, and TCRdb holds only the in-frame ones, with some missing. The table records roughly 140,000 clones, approximately 80% of them present only once. Sequenced material: peripheral blood. The receptors shown here come from a human donor in a cohort sampled during active COVID-19.

V usage is TRBV19 and J usage is TRBJ2-3, with D possibly being TRBD2 (5 bases). The V gene's germline CDR1 is LNHDA and CDR2 SQIVND (reference sequence). The germline V and J ends were trimmed by 4 bases and 4 bases, with 18 bases remaining between them. This CDR3 is built from 16 residues. This CDR3 reads CASSNFGERSPDTQYF. CDR3 coding DNA: TGTGCCAGTAGTAACTTCGGGGAAAGAAGTCCAGATACGCAGTATTTT.

This clone has just one count. The chain couples TRBV11-2 to TRBJ2-7; 11 bases are shared with TRBD2. CDR3 length: 18 amino acids. Germline loops: CDR1 SGHAT, CDR2 FQNNGV. V lost 3 bases and J lost 0; bases outside the gene matches: 10. CDR3 residues: CASSFVLAGAHSSYEQYF. The CDR3 DNA is TGTGCCAGCAGCTTCGTACTAGCGGGGGCTCATAGCTCCTACGAGCAGTACTTC.

The chain links TRBV4-1 to TRBJ2-3; D gene uncertain. CDR1 and CDR2 from the germline V gene are MGHRA and YSYEKL. Trimming removed 4 bases at V and 4 bases at J, with 9 bases between. The CDR3 covers 13 residues. CDR3 nucleotide sequence: TGCGCCAGCAGCCCACAAGGAGCAGATACGCAGTATTTT. Its translation is CASSPQGADTQYF.

The rearrangement uses TRBV19 and TRBJ2-7; 7 bases match TRBD1. Losses at the gene ends were 4 bases for V and 7 bases for J; bases not matched to a gene: 13. Germline V gene sequence: CDR1 LNHDA, CDR2 SQIVND (reference sequence). The CDR3 is made up of 15 amino acids. The chain's CDR3 is CASSTAGTVKGEQYF. The CDR3 DNA sequence: TGTGCCAGTAGTACCGCCGGGACAGTAAAGGGTGAGCAGTACTTC.

The rearrangement uses TRBV7-3 and TRBJ2-1; 10 bases agree with TRBD2. The CDR3 extends over 14 amino acids. Germline V gene data show CDR1 as SGHTA and CDR2 as FQGTGA. Trimming cost V 8 bases and J 5 bases; bases outside gene matches: 6. The CDR3 coding sequence is TGTGCCAGCGCGGGTAGCGGGGGGAACAATGAGCAGTTCTTC. Its protein is CASAGSGGNNEQFF. The full variable domain, its missing parts supplied by reference TRBV7-3 and TRBJ2-1, is GAGVSQTPSNKVTEKGKYVELRCDPISGHTALYWYRQSLGQGPEFLIYFQGTGAADDSGLPNDRFFAVRPEGSVSTLKIQRTERGDSAVYLCASAGSGGNNEQFFGPGTRLTVL.

This chain connects TRBV5-1 to TRBJ1-1, with 9 bases matching TRBD1. This CDR3 comprises 15 residues. Germline lookup yields CDR1 SGHRS and CDR2 YFSETQ. Losses at the gene ends were 3 bases for V and 4 bases for J; bases not matched to a gene: 7. The CDR3 sequence is CASSSNRGRGTEAFF. In nucleotides, the CDR3 is TGCGCCAGCAGCTCCAACAGGGGGCGGGGCACTGAAGCTTTCTTT.

This chain links TRBV29-1 with TRBJ2-2, with TRBD1 matching 9 bases. V lost 4 bases and J lost 3; bases outside the gene matches: 15. This CDR3 comprises 18 residues. The germline gives CDR1 SQVTM, CDR2 ANQGSEA. As DNA, the CDR3 is TGCAGCGTTGCCCAATCCGGGACAGGGTATGGGCACACCGGGGAGCTGTTTTTT. This codes for CSVAQSGTGYGHTGELFF.

This clone was seen more than once but under ten times. This rearrangement joins TRBV19 to TRBJ1-6, with 7 bases matching TRBD1. CDR1 is LNHDA, CDR2 SQIVND, per germline (reference sequence). J lost 5 bases, V lost 7 bases, and 5 bases had no gene match. The CDR3 totals 14 residues. CDR3 sequence (DNA): TGTGCCAGTAATTCCGGGACAGATAATTCACCCCTCCACTTT. Its protein product is CASNSGTDNSPLHF.

CDR3 region: CASSLSDGAGEQYF. Written as DNA, the CDR3 is TGTGCCAGCAGCTTATCGGACGGGGCGGGGGAGCAGTACTTC. This chain connects TRBV7-9 to TRBJ2-7, with D perhaps TRBD2 (6 bases). V gave up 2 bases and J gave up 7 bases, with 15 bases separating them. The CDR3 runs to 14 residues. Per germline, CDR1 SEHNR and CDR2 FQNEAQ (reference sequence).

The rearrangement uses TRBV9 and TRBJ2-7, with a weak D call TRBD1 (5 bases). This CDR3 has 15 amino acids. V was pared by 0 bases and J by 2 bases, with 12 bases between. The germline CDR1 and CDR2 sequences are SGDLS and YYNGEE. The CDR3 DNA sequence: TGTGCCAGCAGCGTAGTGGGGCGTGCGCCCTACGAGCAGTACTTC. Its protein is CASSVVGRAPYEQYF.

V and J are TRBV7-6 and TRBJ2-1; TRBD2 matches 8 bases. From germline, CDR1 is SGHVS and CDR2 FNYEAQ. The V and J ends lost 4 bases and 2 bases, in that order; junction bases with no gene match: 10. This CDR3 region has 17 residues. CDR3 sequence: CASSSPLAGRAYNEQFF. CDR3 DNA: TGTGCCAGCAGCTCGCCGCTAGCGGGCCGAGCCTACAATGAGCAGTTCTTC.

The chain links TRBV14 to TRBJ2-7; weak D call: TRBD2 (6 bases). Germline values: CDR1 SGHDN, CDR2 FVKESK. This CDR3 has 17 amino acids. V lost 0 bases, J lost 6 bases, and 21 bases lay in between. CDR3 loop: CASSQDRVSGRFGEQYF. DNA of the CDR3: TGTGCCAGCAGCCAAGATAGGGTATCAGGGAGGTTTGGCGAGCAGTACTTC.

This chain joins TRBV6-1 and TRBJ1-2, with unresolved D. CDR1 and CDR2 (germline): MNHNS, SASEGT. The CDR3 extends over 15 amino acids. The V and J ends lost 2 bases and 8 bases respectively, with 18 bases between them. The CDR3 DNA follows: TGTGCCAGCAGTGAATCGGGTCGCGGGGTCGTAGGCTACACCTTC. Its translation is CASSESGRGVVGYTF.

The V call is TRBV12-3 or TRBV12-4, the J call TRBJ2-2; a weak D match, TRBD1 (7 bases). This CDR3 has 13 residues. Trimming left V 7 bases short and J 3 bases short, with 9 bases between. This CDR3 is CASTRGDTGELFF. Written as DNA, the CDR3 is TGTGCCAGCACCAGGGGGGACACCGGGGAGCTGTTTTTT.

The chain carries TRBV6-2 or TRBV6-3 and TRBJ2-4, with 12 bases identical to TRBD1. Germline CDR1 and CDR2: MNHEY and SVGEGT. V shed 2 bases, J shed 0 bases, and the junction held 2 bases outside the gene matches. The CDR3 loop spans 17 amino acids. The CDR3 DNA reads as TGTGCCAGCAGTTACGGGACAGGGGGCTTAGCCAAAAACATTCAGTACTTC. Protein product: CASSYGTGGLAKNIQYF.

This chain connects TRBV6-5 to TRBJ2-1, with 8 bases lining up with TRBD2. The CDR3 loop spans 15 amino acids. Germline V gene sequence: CDR1 MNHEY, CDR2 SVGAGI. J lost 7 bases, V lost 0 bases, and 5 bases had no gene match. Here the CDR3 reads CASSYSTGGLNEQFF. The CDR3 nucleotides read TGTGCCAGCAGTTACTCAACGGGGGGGCTTAATGAGCAGTTCTTC.

J is TRBJ2-7 and V is TRBV27, with TRBD1 matching over 7 bases. Germline CDR1 MNHEY, CDR2 SMNVEV (reference sequence). There are 14 residues in the CDR3. V shed 2 bases, J shed 7 bases, and the junction held 8 bases outside the gene matches. This chain's CDR3 is CASSLREGAREQYF. As DNA, the CDR3 is TGTGCCAGCAGTTTACGAGAGGGGGCACGGGAGCAGTACTTC.

This chain joins TRBV7-2 and TRBJ2-5, with 13 nucleotides matching TRBD2. Germline CDR1 is SGHTA and CDR2 is FQGNSA. This CDR3 has 18 residues. V shed 6 bases and J 0 bases; nucleotides not matched to a gene: 10. In nucleotides, the CDR3 is TGTGCCAGCAGTCCGGGGACTAGCGGGATGACGTACCAAGAGACCCAGTACTTC. Protein sequence: CASSPGTSGMTYQETQYF.